This T cell receptor beta chain was captured by sequencing in a study of post-analysis software for immune sequencing data. This clonotype was counted ten times or more. Its antigen is undetermined. Whole-study results and caveats: The five TRBV segments detected at higher frequency in patients than in controls included TRBV5-6, TRBV5-1 and TRBV20-1. Among multiple sclerosis patients, normalized Chao1 diversity was significantly below that of controls. Pronounced co-clustering by F measure was evident among identically batched samples.

The TCR beta cDNA libraries contained unique molecular identifiers. TCRdb itself ran the PCR reads through MiXCR, one entry per CDR3 protein. The table has roughly 400,000 distinct CDR3 sequences, about 39% seen once. Germline loops: CDR1 ENHRY, CDR2 SYGVKD. Deletions cut 3 bases from V and 2 bases from J, with 12 bases between. The CDR3 loop spans 15 amino acids. The TCR sequence derives from a girl aged 2-10 years with multiple sclerosis. The chain has TRBV10-3 and TRBJ2-3; D is possibly TRBD2 (5 bases). The sequenced material came from blood. In DNA form, the CDR3 reads TGTGCCATCAGTGATCGGCAGCGGTCCACAGATACGCAGTATTTT. This codes for CAISDRQRSTDTQYF.